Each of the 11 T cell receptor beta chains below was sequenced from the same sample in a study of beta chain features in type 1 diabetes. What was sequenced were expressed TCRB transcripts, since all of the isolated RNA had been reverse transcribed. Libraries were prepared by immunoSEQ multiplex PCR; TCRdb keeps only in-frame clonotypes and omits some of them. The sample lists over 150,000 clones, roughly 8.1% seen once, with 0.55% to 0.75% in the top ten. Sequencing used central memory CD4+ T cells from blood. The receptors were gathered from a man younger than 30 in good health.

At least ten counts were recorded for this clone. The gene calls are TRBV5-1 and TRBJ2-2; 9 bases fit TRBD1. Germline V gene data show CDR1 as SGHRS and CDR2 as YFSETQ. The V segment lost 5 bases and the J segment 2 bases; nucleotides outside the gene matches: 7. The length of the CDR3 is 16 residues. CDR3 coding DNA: TGCGCCAGCAGGGGACCGACAGGGGGAAACACCGGGGAGCTGTTTTTT. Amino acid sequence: CASRGPTGGNTGELFF.

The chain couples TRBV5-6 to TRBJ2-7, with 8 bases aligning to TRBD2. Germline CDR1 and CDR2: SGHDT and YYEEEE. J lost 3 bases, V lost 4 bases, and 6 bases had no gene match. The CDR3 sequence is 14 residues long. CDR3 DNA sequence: TGTGCCAGCAGCCGCCTCGGGGGGGGCTACGAGCAGTACTTC. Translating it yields CASSRLGGGYEQYF.

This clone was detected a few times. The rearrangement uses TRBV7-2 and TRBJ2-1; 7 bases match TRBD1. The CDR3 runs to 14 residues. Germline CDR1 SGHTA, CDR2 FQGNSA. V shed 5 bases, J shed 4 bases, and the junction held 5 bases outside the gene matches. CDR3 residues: CASSRDSSYNEQFF. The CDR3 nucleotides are TGTGCCAGCAGCAGGGACAGCTCTTACAATGAGCAGTTCTTC.

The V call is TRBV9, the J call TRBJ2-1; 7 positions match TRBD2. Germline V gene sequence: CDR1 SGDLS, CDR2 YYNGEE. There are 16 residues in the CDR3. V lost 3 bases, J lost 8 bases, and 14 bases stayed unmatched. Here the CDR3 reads CASSGPLLSGPHEQFF. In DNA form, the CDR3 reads TGTGCCAGCAGCGGGCCACTTCTTAGCGGGCCCCATGAGCAGTTCTTC.

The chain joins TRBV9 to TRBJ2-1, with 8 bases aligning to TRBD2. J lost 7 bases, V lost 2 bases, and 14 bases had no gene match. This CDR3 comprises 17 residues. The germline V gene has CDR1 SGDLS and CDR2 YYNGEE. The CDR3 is CASSVGDGAGGRNEQFF. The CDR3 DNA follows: TGTGCCAGCAGCGTCGGGGACGGGGCGGGAGGAAGGAATGAGCAGTTCTTC.

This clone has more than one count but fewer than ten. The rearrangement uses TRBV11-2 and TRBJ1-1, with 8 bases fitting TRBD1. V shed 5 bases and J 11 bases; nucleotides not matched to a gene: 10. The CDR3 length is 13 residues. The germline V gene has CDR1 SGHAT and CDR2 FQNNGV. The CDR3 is CASSPSRDRRAFF. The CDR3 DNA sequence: TGTGCCAGCAGCCCGTCCAGGGACAGGAGGGCTTTCTTT.

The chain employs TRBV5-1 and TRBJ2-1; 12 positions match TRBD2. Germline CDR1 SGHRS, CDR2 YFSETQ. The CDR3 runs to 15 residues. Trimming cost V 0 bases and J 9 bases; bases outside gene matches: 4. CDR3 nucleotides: TGCGCCAGCAGCTTGGCACTAGCGGGAGGTGGTGAGCAGTTCTTC. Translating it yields CASSLALAGGGEQFF. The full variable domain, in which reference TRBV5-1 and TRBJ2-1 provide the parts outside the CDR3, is KAGVTQTPRYLIKTRGQQVTLSCSPISGHRSVSWYQQTPGQGLQFLFEYFSETQRNKGNFPGRFSGRQFSNSRSEMNVSTLELGDSALYLCASSLALAGGGEQFFGPGTRLTVL.

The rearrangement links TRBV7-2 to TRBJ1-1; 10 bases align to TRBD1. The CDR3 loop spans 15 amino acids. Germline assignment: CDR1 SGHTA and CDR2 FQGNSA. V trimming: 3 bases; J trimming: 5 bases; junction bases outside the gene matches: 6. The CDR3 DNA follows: TGTGCCAGCAGCTTGCTACCGGGACAGGGGACTGAAGCTTTCTTT. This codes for CASSLLPGQGTEAFF.

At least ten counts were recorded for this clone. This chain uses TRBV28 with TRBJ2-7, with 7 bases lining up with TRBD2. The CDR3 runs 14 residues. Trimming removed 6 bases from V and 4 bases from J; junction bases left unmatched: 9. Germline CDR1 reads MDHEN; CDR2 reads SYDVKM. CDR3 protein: CASRKSGISYEQYF. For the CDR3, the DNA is TGTGCCAGCAGGAAGAGCGGGATATCGTACGAGCAGTACTTC.

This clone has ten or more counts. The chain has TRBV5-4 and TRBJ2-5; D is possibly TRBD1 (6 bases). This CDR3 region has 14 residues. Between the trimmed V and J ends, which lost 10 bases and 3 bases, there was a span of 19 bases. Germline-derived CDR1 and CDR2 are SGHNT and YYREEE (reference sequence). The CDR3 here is CAGTQQGSKETQYF. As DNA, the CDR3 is TGTGCCGGAACACAACAGGGTAGTAAAGAGACCCAGTACTTC.

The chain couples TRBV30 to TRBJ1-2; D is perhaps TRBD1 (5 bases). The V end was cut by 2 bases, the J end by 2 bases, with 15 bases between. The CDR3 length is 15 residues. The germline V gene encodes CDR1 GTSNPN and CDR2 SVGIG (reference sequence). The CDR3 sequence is CAWSTPGTVNYGYTF. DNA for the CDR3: TGTGCCTGGAGTACCCCCGGGACTGTGAACTATGGCTACACCTTC.